The 28 T cell receptor beta chains presented below share a single source sample, sequenced in a study of naive and memory T cell subsets. Both TRBC1 and TRBC2 were covered by a beta constant-region primer of two equimolar oligonucleotides. Nested alpha and beta constant-region primers with the SP2 primer drove four PCR rounds on ligated cDNA. MiXCR, applied by TCRdb to the UMI-ligation and nested PCR reads, yields one record per CDR3 protein. This table holds over 110,000 distinct CDR3 sequences, about 20% found once. The study, taken as a whole, reports: Possibly reflecting memory cells re-expressing CD45RA, a few larger clonotypes occurred in naive repertoires, especially CD8.

For these TCRs, the target antigens are not known. Sequencing input: naive CD8+ T cells from blood. These receptors originate from a human donor in good health.

The gene calls are TRBV6-1 and TRBJ1-6, with D possibly matching TRBD1 (6 bases). V lost 4 bases to trimming and J lost 0 bases, with 10 bases between them. The CDR3 totals 16 residues. Per germline, CDR1 MNHNS and CDR2 SASEGT. The CDR3 loop is CASSATGSSYNSPLHF. CDR3 nucleotide sequence: TGTGCCAGCAGTGCCACAGGGAGCTCCTATAATTCACCCCTCCACTTT.

The chain joins TRBV29-1 to TRBJ1-1; D is unresolved. Between the trimmed V and J ends, which lost 3 bases and 7 bases, there was a span of 6 bases. The germline CDR1 and CDR2 sequences are SQVTM and ANQGSEA. The CDR3 is made up of 10 amino acids. In DNA, the CDR3 is TGCAGCGTTGAGTCGGGTGAAGCTTTCTTT. Protein product: CSVESGEAFF.

This clonotype was seen repeatedly, ten times or more. The chain has TRBV5-6 and TRBJ2-1, with 11 nucleotides matching TRBD2. This CDR3 comprises 15 residues. Trimming at V came to 4 bases and at J to 4 bases, leaving 4 bases not matched to a gene. Germline CDR1 is SGHDT and CDR2 is YYEEEE. CDR3 sequence reads: CASSLGTSGYNEQFF. CDR3 in DNA: TGTGCCAGCAGCCTCGGGACTAGCGGATACAATGAGCAGTTCTTC. The full variable domain, with the rest looked up from reference TRBV5-6 and TRBJ2-1, is DAGVTQSPTHLIKTRGQQVTLRCSPKSGHDTVSWYQQALGQGPQFIFQYYEEEERQRGNFPDRFSGHQFPNYSSELNVNALLLGDSALYLCASSLGTSGYNEQFFGPGTRLTVL.

The chain is built from TRBV29-1 and TRBJ2-2, with 11 bases fitting TRBD2. The CDR3 runs to 15 residues. J lost 6 bases, V lost 5 bases, and 8 bases had no gene match. In germline, CDR1 is SQVTM, CDR2 ANQGSEA. The chain's CDR3 is CSVSTSGSVSGELFF. In DNA form, the CDR3 reads TGCAGCGTTTCCACTAGCGGGAGTGTTTCCGGGGAGCTGTTTTTT.

This rearrangement joins TRBV29-1 to TRBJ2-1; 14 bases fit TRBD2. CDR1 and CDR2 from the germline V gene are SQVTM and ANQGSEA. The CDR3 contains 19 residues. V lost 0 bases and J lost 4; bases outside the gene matches: 11. In DNA form, the CDR3 reads TGCAGCGTTGAAGATCTCGGGACTAGCGGGAGAGGTGGATACAATGAGCAGTTCTTC. This gives the protein CSVEDLGTSGRGGYNEQFF.

This chain joins TRBV4-1 and TRBJ1-4; D unresolved. This CDR3 has 16 residues. Trimming removed 4 bases at V and 4 bases at J, with 16 bases between. Germline V CDR1 and CDR2: MGHRA, YSYEKL. The CDR3 protein is CASSPIEGKNNEKLFF. Here the CDR3 DNA reads TGCGCCAGCAGCCCAATAGAAGGGAAGAATAATGAAAAACTGTTTTTT.

This clonotype has just a few counts. The chain is built from TRBV5-5 and TRBJ1-1, with a possible D match to TRBD1 (5 bases). The CDR3 has 14 residues. Trimming pared 0 bases from V and 4 bases from J, leaving 10 bases between. Germline loops: CDR1 SGHKS, CDR2 YYEKEE (reference sequence). The CDR3 nucleotides read TGTGCCAGCAGCTTGGTGGGGACGGGCACTGAAGCTTTCTTT. It is translated as CASSLVGTGTEAFF.

This rearrangement joins TRBV7-9 to TRBJ2-5; D call uncertain. Trimming cost V 5 bases and J 3 bases, with 7 bases left between them. The CDR3 consists of 12 residues. Germline values: CDR1 SEHNR, CDR2 FQNEAQ (reference sequence). This CDR3 reads CASSPEEETQYF. In nucleotides, the CDR3 is TGTGCCAGCAGCCCCGAGGAAGAGACCCAGTACTTC.

This clonotype was detected a few times. The rearrangement uses TRBV6-5 and TRBJ1-5; D is unresolved. Trimming stripped 0 bases from V and 5 bases from J, with 8 bases between. The CDR3 totals 14 residues. From germline, CDR1 is MNHEY and CDR2 SVGAGI. This chain's CDR3 is CASSYSSGDQPQHF. The CDR3 DNA follows: TGTGCCAGCAGTTACTCAAGCGGGGATCAGCCCCAGCATTTT.

This clonotype turned up a few times. The chain joins TRBV28 to TRBJ2-4; 13 positions agree with TRBD2. The CDR3 sequence is 14 residues long. Germline V lookup: CDR1 MDHEN, CDR2 SYDVKM. The ends lost 6 bases at V and 6 bases at J; junction bases unmatched: 2. The CDR3 here is CASRLAGGVNIQYF. As DNA, the CDR3 is TGTGCCAGCAGACTAGCGGGAGGGGTAAACATTCAGTACTTC.

The V gene is TRBV28, the J gene TRBJ2-3; 8 bases match TRBD1. CDR1 MDHEN and CDR2 SYDVKM come from the germline V gene. V lost 7 bases to trimming and J lost 1 base; unmatched junction nucleotides: 10. This CDR3 comprises 16 residues. CDR3 residues: CASTHPQGAGTDTQYF. The CDR3 DNA reads TGTGCCAGCACCCACCCCCAGGGGGCAGGCACAGATACGCAGTATTTT. Together with reference TRBV28 and TRBJ2-3, the CDR3 gives the full variable domain: DVKVTQSSRYLVKRTGEKVFLECVQDMDHENMFWYRQDPGLGLRLIYFSYDVKMKEKGDIPEGYSVSREKKERFSLILESASTNQTSMYLCASTHPQGAGTDTQYFGPGTRLTVL.

The rearrangement joins TRBV29-1 to TRBJ1-1, with D unresolved. The CDR3 consists of 10 residues. The germline gives CDR1 SQVTM, CDR2 ANQGSEA. V lost 4 bases and J 2 bases, leaving 2 bases between the germline ends. The CDR3 here is CSVANTEAFF. DNA of the CDR3: TGCAGCGTTGCCAACACTGAAGCTTTCTTT.

This clonotype was picked up a small number of times. V usage is TRBV29-1 and J usage is TRBJ2-7; D is uncertain. CDR1 is SQVTM, CDR2 ANQGSEA, per germline. V dropped 5 bases and J dropped 3 bases, with 14 bases sitting between them. This CDR3 has 13 amino acids. In nucleotides, the CDR3 is TGCAGCGTTATACCTTCCTCACTCTACGAGCAGTACTTC. This encodes CSVIPSSLYEQYF.

The rearrangement links TRBV27 to TRBJ2-3; D possibly corresponds to TRBD1 (5 bases). Germline V lookup: CDR1 MNHEY, CDR2 SMNVEV (reference sequence). Trimming pared 10 bases from V and 2 bases from J, leaving 16 bases between. This CDR3 spans 14 amino acids. CDR3 loop: CAIALADNTDTQYF. CDR3 sequence (DNA): TGTGCCATCGCATTGGCGGACAACACAGATACGCAGTATTTT.

The genes are TRBV6-5 and TRBJ1-1, with 7 bases matching TRBD1. This CDR3 contains 13 residues. Germline V CDR1 and CDR2: MNHEY, SVGAGI. V trimming: 10 bases; J trimming: 3 bases; junction bases outside the gene matches: 8. The CDR3 DNA follows: TGTGCCACAAGACTGGGACAGTACACTGAAGCTTTCTTT. This sequence encodes CATRLGQYTEAFF.

This clonotype has at least ten counts. The V gene is TRBV4-3, the J gene TRBJ2-1; perhaps TRBD1 as D (5 bases). Germline V gene data show CDR1 as LGHNA and CDR2 as YSLEER. Trimming cost V 4 bases and J 4 bases, with 8 bases left between them. The CDR3 has 13 amino acids. The CDR3 DNA follows: TGCGCCAGCAGCCTCACAGGTTACAATGAGCAGTTCTTC. This translates into CASSLTGYNEQFF.

This chain joins TRBV18 and TRBJ2-1; TRBD1 aligns across 7 bases. Germline-derived CDR1 and CDR2 are KGHSH and LQKENI. The junction had 7 bases not matched to a gene; V was cut back by 5 bases and J by 0 bases. The length of the CDR3 is 16 residues. CDR3 sequence (DNA): TGTGCCAGCTCATCGACGGGGACAGACTCCTACAATGAGCAGTTCTTC. Translated: CASSSTGTDSYNEQFF. Drawing the rest from reference TRBV18 and TRBJ2-1, the complete variable domain is NAGVMQNPRHLVRRRGQEARLRCSPMKGHSHVYWYRQLPEEGLKFMVYLQKENIIDESGMPKERFSAEFPKEGPSILRIQQVVRGDSAAYFCASSSTGTDSYNEQFFGPGTRLTVL.

V gene TRBV9 combines with J gene TRBJ2-6; D remains ambiguous. This CDR3 has 16 residues. The germline CDR1 and CDR2 sequences are SGDLS and YYNGEE. Trimming cost V 3 bases and J 2 bases, with 12 bases left between them. CDR3 sequence reads: CASSARADPGANVLTF. As DNA, the CDR3 is TGTGCCAGCAGCGCCCGGGCAGATCCTGGGGCCAACGTCCTGACTTTC.

The chain carries TRBV28 and TRBJ2-3; 7 bases match TRBD2. The CDR3 has 17 residues. J gave up 6 bases and V 6 bases, and 18 bases lay outside the gene matches. CDR1 is MDHEN, CDR2 SYDVKM, per germline. The CDR3 is CASRVKTSLRGRDTQYF. The CDR3 DNA reads TGTGCCAGCAGAGTCAAGACTAGCTTAAGAGGTCGGGATACGCAGTATTTT.

This chain joins TRBV13 and TRBJ2-7; 7 nucleotides line up with TRBD2. The CDR3 length is 16 residues. Trimming removed 2 bases from V and 2 bases from J; junction bases left unmatched: 9. The V gene's germline CDR1 is PRHDT and CDR2 FYEKMQ (reference sequence). CDR3 sequence: CASSLPSSGVPYEQYF. As DNA, the CDR3 is TGTGCCAGCAGCTTACCATCTAGCGGTGTTCCCTACGAGCAGTACTTC.

V usage is TRBV7-2 and J usage is TRBJ2-7, with D perhaps being TRBD1 or TRBD2 (5 bases each). The CDR3 is 15 residues long. V was shortened by 4 bases and J by 4 bases, with 17 bases between the two germline ends. The germline V gene has CDR1 SGHTA and CDR2 FQGNSA. The CDR3 spells CASSSYLGEKYEQYF. CDR3 DNA sequence: TGTGCCAGCAGCTCTTACTTGGGGGAGAAATACGAGCAGTACTTC.

This CDR3 reads CASSYASLTGELFF. The CDR3, as DNA: TGTGCCAGCAGTTACGCCAGCCTCACCGGGGAGCTGTTTTTT. The V call is TRBV6-2 or TRBV6-3, the J call TRBJ2-2; D not certain. There are 14 residues in the CDR3. V lost 2 bases and J lost 4, with 8 bases in between. Germline V lookup: CDR1 MNHEY, CDR2 SVGEGT.

This clonotype was counted many times. This chain connects TRBV3-1 to TRBJ2-1; tentatively, D is TRBD2 (6 bases). Germline CDR1 is LGHDT and CDR2 is YNNKEL (reference sequence). The ends were cut back, 0 bases at V and 7 bases at J, with 10 bases in the middle. The CDR3 length is 14 residues. The CDR3 nucleotides are TGTGCCAGCAGCCAAGATGCGGGGCCTAATGAGCAGTTCTTC. Translated, it gives CASSQDAGPNEQFF.

This clonotype turned up a few times. The chain employs TRBV14 and TRBJ2-1; D might be TRBD2 (6 bases). In germline, CDR1 is SGHDN, CDR2 FVKESK. V shed 3 bases and J shed 6 bases, with 9 bases lying between them. CDR3 length: 13 amino acids. The CDR3: CASSHGSTNEQFF. Here the CDR3 DNA reads TGTGCCAGCAGCCACGGGAGCACCAATGAGCAGTTCTTC.

The rearrangement joins TRBV6-2 or TRBV6-3 to TRBJ2-3, with 7 bases identical to TRBD1. Germline CDR1 MNHEY, CDR2 SVGEGT. The length of the CDR3 is 13 residues. V trimming: 11 bases; J trimming: 6 bases; junction bases outside the gene matches: 11. The CDR3 region is CAGTQGLEDTQYF. The CDR3 DNA follows: TGTGCCGGAACACAGGGGTTAGAGGATACGCAGTATTTT.

In this sample, this clonotype turned up a few times. V usage is TRBV7-9 and J usage is TRBJ2-3, with D uncertain. Germline-derived CDR1 and CDR2 are SEHNR and FQNEAQ (reference sequence). The CDR3 has 14 residues. Trimming stripped 7 bases from V and 4 bases from J, with 15 bases between. CDR3 in amino acids: CASTPPVSPDTQYF. In nucleotides, the CDR3 is TGTGCCAGCACCCCCCCTGTCAGCCCAGATACGCAGTATTTT.

This clonotype appeared a few times. J is TRBJ2-1 and V is TRBV27; 8 nucleotides match TRBD1. The CDR3 has 16 residues. Trimming at V came to 5 bases and at J to 3 bases, leaving 9 bases not matched to a gene. Per the germline V gene, CDR1 is MNHEY and CDR2 is SMNVEV (reference sequence). The CDR3 sequence is CASSRPDRAYYNEQFF. CDR3 sequence (DNA): TGTGCCAGCAGTCGACCGGACAGGGCCTACTACAATGAGCAGTTCTTC.

This clonotype was recorded a few times. The CDR3 sequence: CASSMGWGGAGGSTDTQYF. In nucleotides, the CDR3 is TGTGCCAGCAGTATGGGCTGGGGAGGGGCGGGGGGAAGCACAGATACGCAGTATTTT. V and J are TRBV6-5 and TRBJ2-3, with 8 bases aligning to TRBD2. The CDR3 spans 19 residues. The germline V gene encodes CDR1 MNHEY and CDR2 SVGAGI. The V gene end was trimmed by 5 bases and the J gene end by 0 bases; junction bases not matched to a gene: 16.